This T cell receptor beta chain comes out of a study of CD8 T cells in Susac syndrome. Peripheral blood CD8+ and CD4+ T cells were profiled by TCR beta sequencing. Reverse transcription of about 0.5 to 1 ug RNA used random hexamers. MiXCR, applied by TCRdb to the immunoSEQ multiplex PCR reads, yields one record per CDR3 protein. Found here are fewer than 80,000 distinct CDR3 sequences, approximately 95% of them singletons; the top ten hold roughly 0.22%. Germline V gives CDR1 MGHRA, CDR2 YSYEKL. Trimming took off 0 bases at V and 9 bases at J, with 12 bases between the two ends. The CDR3 covers 14 residues.

The receptor was isolated from a human donor in good health. The V gene is TRBV4-1, the J gene TRBJ1-5; D ambiguous. Source material: CD8+ T cells from PBMCs. The CDR3: CASSQDRGIWPQHF. The CDR3 DNA follows: TGCGCCAGCAGCCAAGATCGGGGAATCTGGCCCCAGCATTTT.